The 25 T cell receptor beta chains presented below share a single source sample, sequenced in a study of PD-L1 blockade in urothelial cancer. The repertoire was sequenced with immunoSEQ multiplex PCR; TCRdb's copy has only in-frame clones and lacks some. The sample gives some 84,000 clones, 82% of which show up once; over 7.5% is in the top ten. This specimen consisted of PBMCs, obtained around atezolizumab (anti-PD-L1) treatment. The receptor set was obtained from a man in his 70s with urothelial cancer.

J is TRBJ1-5 and V is TRBV4-1; D gene unclear. Germline lookup yields CDR1 MGHRA and CDR2 YSYEKL. This CDR3 has 14 residues. V lost 2 bases and J 7 bases, leaving 12 bases between the germline ends. CDR3 region: CASSQTEDRQPQHF. The CDR3 DNA is TGCGCCAGCAGCCAAACTGAGGATAGACAGCCCCAGCATTTT.

This clone was picked up a small number of times. This chain uses TRBV10-1 with TRBJ1-6; tentative D call: TRBD1 (6 bases). The CDR3 length is 13 residues. Trimming cost V 6 bases and J 6 bases, with 9 bases left between them. Germline V CDR1 and CDR2: WNHNN, SYGVQD (reference sequence). CDR3 coding DNA: TGCGCCAGCAGCGGACAGACTAATTCACCCCTCCACTTT. Its protein product is CASSGQTNSPLHF.

This chain uses TRBV15 with TRBJ1-1, with D perhaps TRBD1 (5 bases). V was clipped by 0 bases and J by 5 bases, with 10 bases between them. The CDR3 spans 14 residues. CDR1 and CDR2 (germline): LNHNV, YYDKDF (reference sequence). CDR3 residues: CATSREQGWTEAFF. The CDR3 DNA is TGTGCCACCAGCAGAGAGCAGGGATGGACTGAAGCTTTCTTT.

The genes are TRBV5-4 and TRBJ2-7; TRBD1 matches 7 bases. V shed 1 base and J 5 bases; nucleotides not matched to a gene: 9. Germline CDR1 and CDR2: SGHNT and YYREEE (reference sequence). The CDR3 contains 15 residues. DNA for the CDR3: TGTGCCAGCAGCTTGTGGACAGGTGGAATAAACGAGCAGTACTTC. Translating it yields CASSLWTGGINEQYF.

The chain is built from TRBV5-1 and TRBJ2-3; 11 bases agree with TRBD2. Germline trimming cut 0 bases from V and 0 bases from J; bases unmatched to any gene: 3. CDR3 size: 17 residues. Germline V lookup: CDR1 SGHRS, CDR2 YFSETQ. The CDR3 region is CASSLGLAGTSTDTQYF. The CDR3 coding sequence is TGCGCCAGCAGCTTGGGACTAGCGGGGACTAGCACAGATACGCAGTATTTT.

V gene TRBV6-1 combines with J gene TRBJ2-3, with D possibly being TRBD2 (5 bases). The CDR3 has 11 residues. The V and J ends lost 9 bases and 14 bases respectively, with 18 bases between them. The V gene's germline CDR1 is MNHNS and CDR2 SASEGT. The CDR3 DNA reads as TGTGCCAGTCATCAAGGAGGTACCCGGTATTTT. This encodes CASHQGGTRYF.

The rearrangement uses TRBV29-1 and TRBJ1-4, with 10 bases fitting TRBD1. Germline V lookup: CDR1 SQVTM, CDR2 ANQGSEA. The CDR3 runs 12 residues. Trimming removed 6 bases from V and 5 bases from J; junction bases left unmatched: 0. CDR3 in amino acids: CSVGQGNEKLFF. The CDR3 region has the DNA TGCAGCGTGGGACAGGGGAATGAAAAACTGTTTTTT.

The chain employs TRBV12-5 and TRBJ1-2, with TRBD1 as a possible D gene (6 bases). CDR3 size: 14 residues. V was clipped by 5 bases and J by 4 bases, with 14 bases between them. Germline V gene data show CDR1 as LGHNT and CDR2 as FRNRAP. The CDR3 loop reads CASGKHQGSYGYTF. In DNA, the CDR3 is TGTGCTAGTGGTAAACACCAGGGGAGCTATGGCTACACCTTC.

This chain joins TRBV5-1 and TRBJ1-2; D not certain. CDR3 length: 12 residues. Germline lookup yields CDR1 SGHRS and CDR2 YFSETQ. For the CDR3, the DNA is TGCGCACTGAGCGGGCAGGACTATGGCTACACCTTC. This codes for CALSGQDYGYTF.

The chain joins TRBV2 to TRBJ2-5; 10 bases fit TRBD2. The CDR3 spans 16 residues. Germline V gene sequence: CDR1 SNHLY, CDR2 FYNNEI. Trimming took 4 bases from V and 1 from J; bases not matched to a gene: 6. CDR3 nucleotides: TGTGCCAGCAGTGTTGGTCTAGCGGGGGCCCAAGAGACCCAGTACTTC. This translates into CASSVGLAGAQETQYF.

The V call is TRBV6-5, the J call TRBJ2-3; 7 bases agree with TRBD1. The CDR3 length is 14 residues. V dropped 6 bases and J dropped 3; count of bases not matched to a gene: 6. The germline V gene has CDR1 MNHEY and CDR2 SVGAGI. As DNA, the CDR3 is TGTGCCAGCAGGACAGGGATAGGGACAGATACGCAGTATTTT. It codes for CASRTGIGTDTQYF.

This clone has at least ten counts. V usage is TRBV6-1 and J usage is TRBJ2-3; 12 nucleotides align to TRBD2. Per germline, CDR1 MNHNS and CDR2 SASEGT. The CDR3 consists of 16 residues. J was trimmed by 3 bases and V by 0 bases; bases with no gene match: 1. The CDR3 DNA reads as TGTGCCAGCAGTGAAGCGACTAGCGGGGGTACAGATACGCAGTATTTT. It specifies CASSEATSGGTDTQYF.

This rearrangement joins TRBV28 to TRBJ2-3, with D unclear. V dropped 10 bases and J dropped 3 bases, with 2 bases sitting between them. There are 9 residues in the CDR3. Germline lookup yields CDR1 MDHEN and CDR2 SYDVKM. DNA of the CDR3: TGTGCCACAACAGATACGCAGTATTTT. Translating gives CATTDTQYF.

This chain connects TRBV4-1 to TRBJ2-7, with D possibly matching TRBD2 (5 bases). Germline values: CDR1 MGHRA, CDR2 YSYEKL. V lost 0 bases and J 7 bases, leaving 13 bases between the germline ends. The CDR3 is 14 residues long. CDR3 DNA sequence: TGCGCCAGCAGCCAAGATCTCGGGGTCCTGGAGCAGTACTTC. It codes for CASSQDLGVLEQYF.

The chain combines TRBV29-1 with TRBJ2-3; 10 bases align to TRBD1. This CDR3 is 14 amino acids long. Germline trimming cut 7 bases from V and 4 bases from J; bases unmatched to any gene: 8. Germline loops: CDR1 SQVTM, CDR2 ANQGSEA. The CDR3: CSETGGGLSDTQYF. The CDR3 DNA reads TGCAGCGAGACAGGGGGCGGGTTATCAGATACGCAGTATTTT.

The V call is TRBV19, the J call TRBJ1-5, with 7 bases aligning to TRBD1. Germline V gene lookup returns CDR1 LNHDA and CDR2 SQIVND (reference sequence). The CDR3 runs to 17 residues. V lost 5 bases and J lost 0; bases outside the gene matches: 10. DNA for the CDR3: TGTGCCAGTAGTCCGTGGACAGGCTCGTATAGCAATCAGCCCCAGCATTTT. This sequence encodes CASSPWTGSYSNQPQHF. The variable domain in full, completed from reference TRBV19 and TRBJ1-5, reads DGGITQSPKYLFRKEGQNVTLSCEQNLNHDAMYWYRQDPGQGLRLIYYSQIVNDFQKGDIAEGYSVSREKKESFPLTVTSAQKNPTAFYLCASSPWTGSYSNQPQHFGDGTRLSIL.

The genes are TRBV7-2 and TRBJ2-5; 12 bases are a match to TRBD2. The V and J ends lost 2 bases and 5 bases, in that order; junction bases with no gene match: 3. In germline, CDR1 is SGHTA, CDR2 FQGNSA. CDR3 length equals 15 residues. The CDR3 loop is CASSLTSGGPETQYF. DNA for the CDR3: TGTGCCAGCAGCTTAACTAGCGGGGGGCCGGAGACCCAGTACTTC.

The rearrangement uses TRBV7-9 and TRBJ2-5; 8 nucleotides line up with TRBD1. Trimming at V came to 6 bases and at J to 5 bases, leaving 5 bases not matched to a gene. The V gene's germline CDR1 is SEHNR and CDR2 FQNEAQ (reference sequence). CDR3 length: 13 residues. The CDR3 DNA reads TGTGCCAGCAGACAGGGGGTGGGGGAGACCCAGTACTTC. The encoded protein is CASRQGVGETQYF.

The V gene is TRBV5-1, the J gene TRBJ2-2; perhaps TRBD2 as D (5 bases). This CDR3 has 15 residues. The V gene lost 4 bases and the J gene lost 6 bases, with 16 bases spanning the gap. CDR1 and CDR2 from the germline V gene are SGHRS and YFSETQ. In DNA form, the CDR3 reads TGCGCCAGCAGCCGTCCGGGGTTAGGCGCCGGGGAGCTGTTTTTT. Its translation is CASSRPGLGAGELFF.

This chain's CDR3 is CASSQDTGNLKSSYNEQFF. CDR3 nucleotides: TGCGCCAGCAGCCAAGATACGGGGAACCTCAAAAGCTCCTACAATGAGCAGTTCTTC. The chain employs TRBV4-1 and TRBJ2-1, with a tentative D call TRBD2 (5 bases). Per the germline V gene, CDR1 is MGHRA and CDR2 is YSYEKL. This CDR3 comprises 19 residues. V was trimmed by 0 bases and J by 0 bases, leaving 18 bases between them.

This chain connects TRBV28 to TRBJ1-1, with D possibly matching TRBD1 (5 bases). V lost 5 bases and J 7 bases, leaving 11 bases between the germline ends. This CDR3 is built from 12 residues. Germline CDR1 and CDR2: MDHEN and SYDVKM. CDR3 in amino acids: CASSLREIEAFF. The CDR3 bases are TGTGCCAGCAGTCTCAGGGAAATTGAAGCTTTCTTT.

This sequence joins TRBV6-6 and TRBJ1-1, with TRBD1 matching 11 bases. Germline CDR1 and CDR2: MNHNY and SVGAGI (reference sequence). Unmatched junction bases numbered 7, after V lost 7 bases and J lost 0 bases. This CDR3 is 16 amino acids long. CDR3 amino acids: CASIRTGGSMNTEAFF. The DNA for the CDR3 is TGTGCCAGCATTCGGACAGGGGGCTCTATGAACACTGAAGCTTTCTTT.

The rearrangement joins TRBV6-6 to TRBJ1-5; 8 bases are a match to TRBD1. The CDR3 loop spans 14 amino acids. The ends lost 5 bases at V and 4 bases at J; junction bases unmatched: 4. Germline V lookup: CDR1 MNHNY, CDR2 SVGAGI (reference sequence). CDR3 in amino acids: CASSNTGGNQPQHF. CDR3 nucleotide sequence: TGTGCCAGCAGTAACACAGGGGGAAATCAGCCCCAGCATTTT.

The J gene is TRBJ2-3, the V gene TRBV30, with D possibly matching TRBD1 (7 bases). The V end was cut by 5 bases, the J end by 0 bases, with 15 bases between. The CDR3 extends over 15 amino acids. The germline V gene has CDR1 GTSNPN and CDR2 SVGIG (reference sequence). As DNA, the CDR3 is TGTGCCTGGGACAGGGAGGCCTCTAGCACAGATACGCAGTATTTT. Translating gives CAWDREASSTDTQYF.

The chain uses TRBV2 and TRBJ2-3; D is unclear. Trimming took 8 bases from V and 1 from J, leaving 16 bases between them. Germline V gives CDR1 SNHLY, CDR2 FYNNEI. This CDR3 region has 15 residues. The CDR3 DNA reads as TGTGCCAGCGGGCGACGGTTGATTGGCACAGATACGCAGTATTTT. Translating gives CASGRRLIGTDTQYF.